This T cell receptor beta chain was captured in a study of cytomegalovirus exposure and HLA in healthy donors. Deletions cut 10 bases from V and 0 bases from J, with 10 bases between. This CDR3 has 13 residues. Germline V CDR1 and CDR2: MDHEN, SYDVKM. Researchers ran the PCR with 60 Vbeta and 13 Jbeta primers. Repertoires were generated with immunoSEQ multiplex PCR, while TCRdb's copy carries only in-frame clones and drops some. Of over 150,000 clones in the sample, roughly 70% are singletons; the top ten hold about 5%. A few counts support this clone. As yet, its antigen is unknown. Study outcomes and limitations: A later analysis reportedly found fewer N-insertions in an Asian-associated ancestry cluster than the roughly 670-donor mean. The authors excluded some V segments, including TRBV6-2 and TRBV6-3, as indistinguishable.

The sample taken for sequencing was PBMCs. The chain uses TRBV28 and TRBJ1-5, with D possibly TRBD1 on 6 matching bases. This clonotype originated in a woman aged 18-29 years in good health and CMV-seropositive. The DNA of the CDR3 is TGTGCCATCCGGACAGATAGCAATCAGCCCCAGCATTTT. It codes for CAIRTDSNQPQHF.